A selection of T cell receptor beta chains follows, all from one sample in a study of CD8 T cells in ankylosing spondylitis. TCRdb analysed the 5' RACE reads with MiXCR anew, one entry per CDR3 protein. This table has roughly 700,000 distinct CDR3 sequences, under 20% appearing once. Input material: blood, either unsorted or a sorted T cell fraction (not recorded which). These receptors all come from a male donor with ankylosing spondylitis. Both conserved end residues are part of each CDR3. A D gene is named only where the DNA matches it firmly. Clone size appears in some rows only: once, few, many, or a class for an expanded clone.

v_gene: TRBV2; j_gene: TRBJ1-2; abundance: many; d_gene: -; CDR3aa: CASVGGNYGYTF; CDR3nt: TGTGCCAGCGTTGGGGGCAACTATGGCTACACCTTC
v_gene: TRBV12-3/TRBV12-4; j_gene: TRBJ1-2; abundance: few; d_gene: TRBD1; CDR3aa: CASRFTGGGGGYTF; CDR3nt: TGTGCCAGCAGATTTACAGGGGGAGGAGGTGGCTACACCTTC
v_gene: TRBV29-1; j_gene: TRBJ2-5; abundance: few; d_gene: TRBD2; CDR3aa: CSVVLAGEETQYF; CDR3nt: TGCAGCGTCGTACTAGCGGGAGAAGAGACCCAGTACTTC
v_gene: TRBV9; j_gene: TRBJ2-1; abundance: many; d_gene: -; CDR3aa: CASSVGSSYNEQFF; CDR3nt: TGTGCCAGCAGCGTTGGGAGCTCCTACAATGAGCAGTTCTTC
v_gene: TRBV5-6; j_gene: TRBJ2-5; abundance: many; d_gene: TRBD2; CDR3aa: CASRGAGEETQYF; CDR3nt: TGTGCCAGCAGAGGAGCGGGGGAGGAGACCCAGTACTTC
v_gene: TRBV29-1; j_gene: TRBJ1-1; abundance: -; d_gene: -; CDR3aa: CSVEHPFGANTEAFF; CDR3nt: TGCAGCGTTGAACACCCATTTGGGGCGAACACTGAAGCTTTCTTT
v_gene: TRBV14; j_gene: TRBJ1-4; abundance: -; d_gene: TRBD1; CDR3aa: CASSQDTFGQGFNEKLFF; CDR3nt: TGTGCCAGCAGCCAAGATACATTCGGACAGGGGTTTAATGAAAAACTGTTTTTT
v_gene: TRBV20-1; j_gene: TRBJ1-3; abundance: few; d_gene: -; CDR3aa: CSALPGFAGNTIYF; CDR3nt: TGCAGTGCTCTACCCGGGTTCGCTGGAAACACCATATATTTT
v_gene: TRBV9; j_gene: TRBJ2-1; abundance: -; d_gene: -; CDR3aa: CASSQGWTDNEQFF; CDR3nt: TGTGCCTCCTCACAGGGCTGGACAGATAATGAGCAGTTCTTC
v_gene: TRBV6-1; j_gene: TRBJ1-3; abundance: -; d_gene: -; CDR3aa: CASKKSSGNTIYF; CDR3nt: TGTGCCAGCAAGAAGTCCTCTGGAAACACCATATATTTT
v_gene: TRBV4-3; j_gene: TRBJ2-5; abundance: few; d_gene: -; CDR3aa: CASSQEPQWTQYF; CDR3nt: TGCGCCAGCAGCCAAGAGCCCCAGTGGACCCAGTACTTC
v_gene: TRBV11-2; j_gene: TRBJ2-7; abundance: -; d_gene: TRBD2; CDR3aa: CASSLVSAGTSGRGIGYEQYF; CDR3nt: TGTGCCAGCAGCTTAGTCTCAGCCGGGACTAGCGGAAGGGGAATTGGCTACGAGCAGTACTTC
v_gene: TRBV12-3/TRBV12-4; j_gene: TRBJ1-2; abundance: few; d_gene: TRBD1; CDR3aa: CASSLGQGAWGYTF; CDR3nt: TGTGCCAGCAGTTTAGGCCAGGGGGCATGGGGCTACACCTTC
v_gene: TRBV12-3/TRBV12-4; j_gene: TRBJ1-1; abundance: many; d_gene: -; CDR3aa: CASTKISTRAFF; CDR3nt: TGTGCCAGCACCAAAATCAGTACGAGAGCTTTCTTT
v_gene: TRBV19; j_gene: TRBJ1-2; abundance: few; d_gene: TRBD1; CDR3aa: CASRETGGFGYTF; CDR3nt: TGTGCCAGCCGTGAAACAGGGGGCTTTGGCTACACCTTC
v_gene: TRBV7-8; j_gene: TRBJ2-3; abundance: few; d_gene: -; CDR3aa: CASSLGARRSTDTQYF; CDR3nt: TGTGCCAGCAGCTTAGGAGCTAGACGGTCCACAGATACGCAGTATTTT
v_gene: TRBV7-3; j_gene: TRBJ2-1; abundance: -; d_gene: TRBD2; CDR3aa: CASSLNGGSFGEQFF; CDR3nt: TGTGCCAGCAGCTTAAATGGCGGGAGTTTTGGTGAGCAGTTCTTC
v_gene: TRBV5-1; j_gene: TRBJ2-7; abundance: -; d_gene: -; CDR3aa: CASSLGTPDYEQYF; CDR3nt: TGCGCCAGCAGCTTGGGAACCCCAGATTACGAGCAGTACTTC
v_gene: TRBV3-1; j_gene: TRBJ2-7; abundance: few; d_gene: -; CDR3aa: CASSDTYYEQYF; CDR3nt: TGTGCCAGCTCGGACACTTACTACGAGCAGTACTTC
v_gene: TRBV12-3/TRBV12-4; j_gene: TRBJ2-7; abundance: once; d_gene: -; CDR3aa: CASRIAGVGSYEQYF; CDR3nt: TGTGCCAGCAGAATTGCAGGGGTAGGCTCCTACGAGCAGTACTTC
v_gene: TRBV20-1; j_gene: TRBJ1-2; abundance: few; d_gene: TRBD1; CDR3aa: CSALTGGGGYTF; CDR3nt: TGCAGTGCGCTGACAGGGGGCGGGGGCTACACCTTC
v_gene: TRBV20-1; j_gene: TRBJ2-7; abundance: many; d_gene: TRBD2; CDR3aa: CSARPIGGGTSLREQYF; CDR3nt: TGCAGTGCTAGACCGATTGGGGGGGGAACGTCGCTACGCGAGCAGTACTTC
v_gene: TRBV20-1; j_gene: TRBJ1-1; abundance: few; d_gene: -; CDR3aa: CSARSEEVRATEAFF; CDR3nt: TGCAGTGCTCGTTCCGAGGAAGTGCGGGCCACTGAAGCTTTCTTT
v_gene: TRBV28; j_gene: TRBJ1-2; abundance: many; d_gene: -; CDR3aa: CASSRGGAFYGYTF; CDR3nt: TGTGCCAGCAGTAGAGGGGGGGCCTTCTATGGCTACACCTTC
v_gene: TRBV2; j_gene: TRBJ1-4; abundance: -; d_gene: TRBD1; CDR3aa: CASSENRGGEKLFF; CDR3nt: TGTGCCAGCAGTGAAAACAGGGGTGGTGAAAAACTGTTTTTT
v_gene: TRBV2; j_gene: TRBJ1-5; abundance: few; d_gene: -; CDR3aa: CASRTEISNQPQHF; CDR3nt: TGTGCCAGTCGGACAGAAATTAGCAATCAGCCCCAGCATTTT
v_gene: TRBV10-3; j_gene: TRBJ2-2; abundance: -; d_gene: -; CDR3aa: CAISEVDGELFF; CDR3nt: TGTGCCATCAGTGAGGTGGACGGGGAGCTGTTTTTT
v_gene: TRBV25-1; j_gene: TRBJ1-1; abundance: -; d_gene: -; CDR3aa: CASSGIGAGTEAFF; CDR3nt: TGTGCCAGCAGTGGGATAGGGGCGGGAACTGAAGCTTTCTTT
v_gene: TRBV29-1; j_gene: TRBJ2-7; abundance: -; d_gene: -; CDR3aa: CSVAWGRAEQYF; CDR3nt: TGCAGCGTTGCTTGGGGCAGGGCCGAGCAGTACTTC
v_gene: TRBV29-1; j_gene: TRBJ2-7; abundance: few; d_gene: -; CDR3aa: CSVFTTNSYEQYF; CDR3nt: TGCAGCGTTTTTACGACCAATTCCTACGAGCAGTACTTC
v_gene: TRBV5-6; j_gene: TRBJ2-3; abundance: few; d_gene: -; CDR3aa: CASTMWGLPSVADTQYF; CDR3nt: TGTGCCAGCACCATGTGGGGGCTTCCCTCTGTCGCGGATACGCAGTATTTT
v_gene: TRBV13; j_gene: TRBJ2-3; abundance: few; d_gene: TRBD2; CDR3aa: CASSLGLAGAITDTQYF; CDR3nt: TGTGCCAGCAGCTTAGGTCTAGCGGGGGCCATCACAGATACGCAGTATTTT
v_gene: TRBV6-1; j_gene: TRBJ1-6; abundance: -; d_gene: -; CDR3aa: CASSELEGENSPLHF; CDR3nt: TGTGCCAGCAGTGAATTGGAAGGAGAGAATTCACCCCTCCACTTT
v_gene: TRBV11-2; j_gene: TRBJ2-7; abundance: few; d_gene: TRBD1; CDR3aa: CASSLSGQGEEQYF; CDR3nt: TGTGCCAGCAGCTTATCTGGACAGGGAGAAGAGCAGTACTTC
v_gene: TRBV27; j_gene: TRBJ1-2; abundance: many; d_gene: TRBD1; CDR3aa: CASSPEDRGHGGYTF; CDR3nt: TGTGCCAGCAGTCCGGAGGACAGGGGGCACGGTGGCTACACCTTC